This TCR beta chain was identified in a study of T cell responses to AZD1222 COVID-19 vaccine. General study points: In all cases, repertoires were sampled only after the peak T cell response. A rise in Spike-specific TCR breadth and depth followed two AZD1222 doses. Donors, mostly white British, included more females; clonal diversity was possibly underestimated. Just a handful of people given AZD1222 tested seropositive at baseline.

Sequenced by immunoSEQ multiplex PCR; TCRdb stores in-frame clones only, minus some. Of about 150,000 clones in the sample, about 88% are singletons; the top ten hold 3% to 3.5%. Remarks on this clone: No antigen is known for it.

V lost 5 bases, J lost 1 base, and 11 bases lay in between. The germline V gene has CDR1 LNHDA and CDR2 SQIVND (reference sequence). This CDR3 has 14 amino acids. The source material was peripheral blood, sampled on day 0 of AZD1222 vaccination. This sequence originates from an adult in good health. The rearrangement joins TRBV19 to TRBJ1-1; TRBD1 is a possible D gene (5 bases). CDR3 nucleotide sequence: TGTGCCAGTAGTGCTCATACAGGGAACACTGAAGCTTTCTTT. Translating it yields CASSAHTGNTEAFF.